The text below deals with one T cell receptor beta chain. What it recognizes is unknown. The data are from a study of OX40 agonist ivuxolimab in advanced cancers. As for the study in general: The study gave patients intravenous ivuxolimab at 0.01 to 10 mg/kg every 2 weeks. Whole-study results and caveats: At 0.1 to 3.0 mg/kg, clonal expansion of CD4+ and CD8+ blood T cells had occurred by week 6. Antigens targeted by the expanded peripheral T cells were not determined.

V lost 6 bases and J lost 2; bases outside the gene matches: 10. CDR1 and CDR2 from the germline V gene are MDHEN and SYDVKM. CDR3 size: 17 residues. Sampled blood was obtained at baseline, cycle 4 day 1, and cycle 7 day 1. TCRdb's table, derived via immunoSEQ multiplex PCR, lists solely in-frame clones and lacks some. Of some 82,000 clones in the sample, roughly nine tenths were seen once. Sequences were derived from CD4+ or CD8+ T cells sorted from blood, sampled in a trial of the OX40 agonist ivuxolimab. The chain carries TRBV28 and TRBJ2-1, with 10 positions matching TRBD1. The source of this sequence is an adult with an advanced solid tumor such as melanoma, head and neck, liver or kidney cancer. This CDR3 reads CASRPGTGAGAYNEQFF. The CDR3 DNA sequence: TGTGCCAGCAGACCTGGGACAGGGGCTGGTGCCTACAATGAGCAGTTCTTC.